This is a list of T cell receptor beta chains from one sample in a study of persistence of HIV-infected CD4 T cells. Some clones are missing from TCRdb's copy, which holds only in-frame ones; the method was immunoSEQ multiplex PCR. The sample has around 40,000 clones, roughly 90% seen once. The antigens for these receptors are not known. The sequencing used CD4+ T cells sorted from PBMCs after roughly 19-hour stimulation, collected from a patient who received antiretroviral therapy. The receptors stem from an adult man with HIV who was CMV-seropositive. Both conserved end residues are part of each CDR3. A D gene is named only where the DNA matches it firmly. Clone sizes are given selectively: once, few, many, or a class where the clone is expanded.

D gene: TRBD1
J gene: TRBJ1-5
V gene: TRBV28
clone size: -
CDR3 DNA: TGTGCCAGCATCCCCGGGACAGGGAGACAGCCCCAGCATTTT
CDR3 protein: CASIPGTGRQPQHF

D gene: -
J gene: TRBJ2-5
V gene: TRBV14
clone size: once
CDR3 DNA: TGTGCCAGCAGCCCGCCCAATCAAGAGACCCAGTACTTC
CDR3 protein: CASSPPNQETQYF

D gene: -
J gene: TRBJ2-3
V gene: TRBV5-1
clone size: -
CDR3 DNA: TGCGCCAGCACCTTTGGGTCTAGCACAGATACGCAGTATTTT
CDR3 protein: CASTFGSSTDTQYF

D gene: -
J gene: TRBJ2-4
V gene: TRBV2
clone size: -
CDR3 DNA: TGTGCCAGCAGTGTCGGACCCCTGAGGGGGCTGGGACTAGCCAAAAACATTCAGTACTTC
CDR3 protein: CASSVGPLRGLGLAKNIQYF

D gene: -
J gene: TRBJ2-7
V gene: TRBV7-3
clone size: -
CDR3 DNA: TGTGCCAGCAGCTTAAAGGGCGGCTCCTACGAGCAGTACTTC
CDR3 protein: CASSLKGGSYEQYF

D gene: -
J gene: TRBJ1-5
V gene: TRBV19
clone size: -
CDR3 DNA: TGTGCCAGTAGTATACAGGGAGGGGGCAATCAGCCCCAGCATTTT
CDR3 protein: CASSIQGGGNQPQHF

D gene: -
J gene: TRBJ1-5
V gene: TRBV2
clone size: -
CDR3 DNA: TGTGCCAGCAGGGACCGATATCAGCCCCAGCATTTT
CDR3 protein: CASRDRYQPQHF

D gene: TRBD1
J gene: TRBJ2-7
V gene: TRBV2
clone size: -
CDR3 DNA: TGTGCCAGCAGTGCAACAGGGGGCAGATACGAGCAGTACTTC
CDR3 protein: CASSATGGRYEQYF

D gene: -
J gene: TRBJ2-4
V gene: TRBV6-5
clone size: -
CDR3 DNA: TGTGCCAGCAGTTCCCTTTCGGTCGAGAAGGACATTCAGTACTTC
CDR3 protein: CASSSLSVEKDIQYF

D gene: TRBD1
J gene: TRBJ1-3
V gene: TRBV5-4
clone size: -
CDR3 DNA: TGTGCCAGCAGCTTGAATCAGGGGGTCTCTGGAAACACCATATATTTT
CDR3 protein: CASSLNQGVSGNTIYF

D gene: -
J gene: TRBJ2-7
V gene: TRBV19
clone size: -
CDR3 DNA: TGTGCCAGTAGGCCACAGGGATGGGGCTACGAGCAGTACTTC
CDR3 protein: CASRPQGWGYEQYF

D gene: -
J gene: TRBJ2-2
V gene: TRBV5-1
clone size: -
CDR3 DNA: TGCGCCAGCAGCTTAGGGCAGGGCGACGGGGAGCTGTTTTTT
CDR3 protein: CASSLGQGDGELFF

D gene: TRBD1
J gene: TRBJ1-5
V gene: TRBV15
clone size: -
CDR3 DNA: TGTGCCACCAGCGGAACAGGGGGTCAGCAGCCCCAGCATTTT
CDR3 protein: CATSGTGGQQPQHF

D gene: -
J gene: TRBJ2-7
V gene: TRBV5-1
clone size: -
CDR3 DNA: TGCGCCAGCAGCTCAGGGTTCTCCTACGAGCAGTACTTC
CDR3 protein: CASSSGFSYEQYF

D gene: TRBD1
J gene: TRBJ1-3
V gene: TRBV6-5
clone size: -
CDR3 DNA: TGTGCCAGCAGTTCCGGGACAGGAGGAAACACCATATATTTT
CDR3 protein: CASSSGTGGNTIYF

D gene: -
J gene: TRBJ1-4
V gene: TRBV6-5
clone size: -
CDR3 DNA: TGTGCCAGCAGTTACTCCACAGGTTCGGTTAATGAAAAACTGTTTTTT
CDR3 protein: CASSYSTGSVNEKLFF

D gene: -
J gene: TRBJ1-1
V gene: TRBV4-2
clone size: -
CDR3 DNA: TGTGCCAGCAGCCAAAACACTGAAGCTTTCTTT
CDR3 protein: CASSQNTEAFF

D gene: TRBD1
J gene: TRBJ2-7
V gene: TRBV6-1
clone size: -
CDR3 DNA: TGTGCCAGCAGTGATTGGGGGACAGGGTCCTCCTACGAGCAGTACTTC
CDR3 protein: CASSDWGTGSSYEQYF

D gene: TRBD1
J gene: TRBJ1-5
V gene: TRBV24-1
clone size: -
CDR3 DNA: TGTGCCACCAGTGCCAGGGGGCCCTATCAGCCCCAGCATTTT
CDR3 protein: CATSARGPYQPQHF

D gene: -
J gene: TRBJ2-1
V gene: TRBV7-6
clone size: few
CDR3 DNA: TGTGCCAGCAGCCCGCGGAGGGGAAACAATGAGCAGTTCTTC
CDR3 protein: CASSPRRGNNEQFF

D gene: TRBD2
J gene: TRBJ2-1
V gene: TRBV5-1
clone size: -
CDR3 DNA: TGCGCCAGCAGCTTGGTTATGACTAGCGGGGGATACAATGAGCAGTTCTTC
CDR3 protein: CASSLVMTSGGYNEQFF

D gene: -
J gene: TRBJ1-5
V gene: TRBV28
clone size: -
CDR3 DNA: TGTGCCAGCGCAGTCCCTAATCAGCCCCAGCATTTT
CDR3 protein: CASAVPNQPQHF

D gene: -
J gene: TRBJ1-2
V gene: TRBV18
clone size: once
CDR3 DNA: TGTGCCAGCTCACCACGTGCAGGGGATGGCTACACCTTC
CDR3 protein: CASSPRAGDGYTF

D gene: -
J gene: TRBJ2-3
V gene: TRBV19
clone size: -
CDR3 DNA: TGTGCCAGTAGTCCCGGGGCAGTACTCACAGATACGCAGTATTTT
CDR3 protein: CASSPGAVLTDTQYF

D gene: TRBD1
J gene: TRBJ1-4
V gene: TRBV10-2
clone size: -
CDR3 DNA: TGCGCCAGCAGCCCTAGGGGGCCCAATGAAAAACTGTTTTTT
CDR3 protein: CASSPRGPNEKLFF

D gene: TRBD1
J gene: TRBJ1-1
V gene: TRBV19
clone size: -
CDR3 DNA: TGTGCCAGTAGTCCCTGGGGACAGGCGAACACTGAAGCTTTCTTT
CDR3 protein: CASSPWGQANTEAFF

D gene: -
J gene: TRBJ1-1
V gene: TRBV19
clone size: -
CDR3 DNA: TGTGCCAGTAGTATCAGCCCGGATTTTGAAGCTTTCTTT
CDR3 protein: CASSISPDFEAFF

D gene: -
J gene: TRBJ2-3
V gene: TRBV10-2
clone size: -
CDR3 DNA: TGCGCCAGCAGTGACTCCTTTAGGGGCACAGATACGCAGTATTTT
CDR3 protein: CASSDSFRGTDTQYF

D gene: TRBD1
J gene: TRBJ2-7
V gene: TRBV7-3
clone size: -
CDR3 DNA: TGTGCCAGCAGCGAAGGACAGGACTCCTACGAGCAGTACTTC
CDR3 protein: CASSEGQDSYEQYF

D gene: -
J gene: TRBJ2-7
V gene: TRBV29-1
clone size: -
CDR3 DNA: TGCAGCGTTGTCGGACACCGCTCCTACGAGCAGTACTTC
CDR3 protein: CSVVGHRSYEQYF

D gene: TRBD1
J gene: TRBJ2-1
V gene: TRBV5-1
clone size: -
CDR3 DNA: TGCGCCAGCAGCTTGCGACCGACAGGGGTGAATGAGCAGTTCTTC
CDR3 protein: CASSLRPTGVNEQFF

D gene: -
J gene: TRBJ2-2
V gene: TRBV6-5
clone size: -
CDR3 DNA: TGTGCCAGCAGTTACGGGGGAGCCGGGGAGCTGTTTTTT
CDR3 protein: CASSYGGAGELFF

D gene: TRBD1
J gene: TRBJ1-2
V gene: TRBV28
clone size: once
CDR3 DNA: TGTGCCAGCAGTTTAGGAAGGACAGGGGGCTATGGCTACACCTTC
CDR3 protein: CASSLGRTGGYGYTF

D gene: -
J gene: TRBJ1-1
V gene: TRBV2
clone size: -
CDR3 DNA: TGTGCCAGCAGTCTCCAGGAGGGGCACACTGAAGCTTTCTTT
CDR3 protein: CASSLQEGHTEAFF

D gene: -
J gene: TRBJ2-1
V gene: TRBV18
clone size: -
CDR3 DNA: TGTGCCAGCTCGAGTCAGGGCAATGAGCAGTTCTTC
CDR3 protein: CASSSQGNEQFF

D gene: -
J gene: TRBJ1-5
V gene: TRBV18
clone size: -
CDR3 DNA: TGTGCCAGCTCACCACAGTCCAATCAGCCCCAGCATTTT
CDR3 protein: CASSPQSNQPQHF

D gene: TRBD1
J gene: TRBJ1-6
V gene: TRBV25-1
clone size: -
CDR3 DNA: TGTGCCAGCAAAGGACAGGGGAATTCACCCCTCCACTTT
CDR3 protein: CASKGQGNSPLHF

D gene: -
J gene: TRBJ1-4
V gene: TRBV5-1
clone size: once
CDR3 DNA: TGCGCCAGCAGCTTGGAATGGGGCCCTAATGAAAAACTGTTTTTT
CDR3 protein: CASSLEWGPNEKLFF

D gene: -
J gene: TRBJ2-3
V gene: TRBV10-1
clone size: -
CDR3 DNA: TGCGCCAGCAGTGAGGGCGGAACAGATACGCAGTATTTT
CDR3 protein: CASSEGGTDTQYF

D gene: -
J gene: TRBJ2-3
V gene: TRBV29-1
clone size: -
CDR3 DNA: TGCAGCGTTGTAGTCCCACCAAAGGATACGCAGTATTTT
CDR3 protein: CSVVVPPKDTQYF

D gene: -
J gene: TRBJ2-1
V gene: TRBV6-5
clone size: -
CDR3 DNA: TGTGCCAGCAGATTAACCGGCGCCTACAATGAGCAGTTCTTC
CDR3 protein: CASRLTGAYNEQFF

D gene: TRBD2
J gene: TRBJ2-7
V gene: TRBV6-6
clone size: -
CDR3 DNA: TGTGCCAGCAGCTTCCGGCCCGGACTAGCGGGGGGCCTAGCTCAACCTTACTCCTACGAGCAGTACTTC
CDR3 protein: CASSFRPGLAGGLAQPYSYEQYF

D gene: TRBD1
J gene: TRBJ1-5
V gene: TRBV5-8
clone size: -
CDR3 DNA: TGTGCCAGCAGCCGGGACAGGGGAGTCCCTGGAGCCCAGCATTTT
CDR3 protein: CASSRDRGVPGAQHF

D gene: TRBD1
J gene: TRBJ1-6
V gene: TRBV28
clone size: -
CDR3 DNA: TGTGCCAGCAGTTTAAGGGACAGGAGAAATTCACCCCTCCACTTT
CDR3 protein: CASSLRDRRNSPLHF

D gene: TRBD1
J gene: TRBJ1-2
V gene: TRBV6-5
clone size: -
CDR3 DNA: TGTGCCAGCAGTCGCGACAGGGTGGGATATGGCTACACCTTC
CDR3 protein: CASSRDRVGYGYTF

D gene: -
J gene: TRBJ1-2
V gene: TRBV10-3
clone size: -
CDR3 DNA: TGTGCCATCAGTGATGTTTTGATACAGCCCAACTATGGCTACACCTTC
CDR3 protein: CAISDVLIQPNYGYTF

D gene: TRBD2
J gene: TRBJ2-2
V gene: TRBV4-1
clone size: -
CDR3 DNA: TGCGCCAGCAGCTGGTATAGCGGGGGGGGCACCGGGGAGCTGTTTTTT
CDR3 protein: CASSWYSGGGTGELFF

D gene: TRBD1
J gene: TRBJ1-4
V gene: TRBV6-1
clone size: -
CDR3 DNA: TGTGCCAGCAGTGCCGGGACAGGGGGAACCTCAACTAATGAAAAACTGTTTTTT
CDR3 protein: CASSAGTGGTSTNEKLFF

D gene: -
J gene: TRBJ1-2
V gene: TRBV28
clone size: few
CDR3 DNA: TGTGCCAGCAGTTTATCTAGCAGGGGAACCTATGGCTACACCTTC
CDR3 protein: CASSLSSRGTYGYTF

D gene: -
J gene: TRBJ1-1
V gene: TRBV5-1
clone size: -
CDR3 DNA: TGCGCCAGCAGAGGTGACTTCTCGAACACTGAAGCTTTCTTT
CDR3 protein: CASRGDFSNTEAFF

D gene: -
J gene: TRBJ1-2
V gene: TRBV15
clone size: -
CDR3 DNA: TGTGCCTCAGCCCTCGGGGGAGGAAAGGGCTACACCTTC
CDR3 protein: CASALGGGKGYTF